One sample yielded the 22 T cell receptor beta chains listed below, sequenced in a study of blood T cell repertoires in COVID-19. Profiled with immunoSEQ multiplex PCR; TCRdb holds only in-frame clones, not every one. The table lists 30,000 to 45,000 clones, roughly 73% of them singletons. The sequencing sample was made of peripheral blood. The receptors shown here come from a man aged 60-69 years with acute or convalescent COVID-19.

The chain has TRBV11-3 and TRBJ2-1, with TRBD1 matching over 9 bases. Germline CDR1 is SGHNT and CDR2 is YENEEA. V lost 5 bases, J lost 9 bases, and 8 bases stayed unmatched. CDR3 length equals 14 residues. This chain's CDR3 is CASSNGQGLVEQFF. For the CDR3, the DNA is TGTGCCAGCAGCAACGGACAGGGGTTGGTTGAGCAGTTCTTC.

The rearrangement uses TRBV6-5 and TRBJ2-7, with 9 bases aligning to TRBD1. V was clipped by 6 bases and J by 5 bases; unmatched bases: 8. Germline CDR1 reads MNHEY; CDR2 reads SVGAGI. The CDR3 totals 14 residues. The CDR3 loop reads CASRWDRVINEQYF. DNA of the CDR3: TGTGCCAGCAGGTGGGACAGGGTAATCAACGAGCAGTACTTC.

This clone was recorded once. The rearrangement joins TRBV10-3 to TRBJ1-1, with TRBD1 as a possible D gene (6 bases). Germline assignment: CDR1 ENHRY and CDR2 SYGVKD. The V gene lost 3 bases and the J gene lost 7 bases, with 15 bases spanning the gap. This CDR3 comprises 14 residues. The CDR3 DNA follows: TGTGCCATCAGTGATAGGGGGGGGGCCGATGAAGCTTTCTTT. Translated: CAISDRGGADEAFF.

Only a few counts were recorded for this clone. The V gene is TRBV2, the J gene TRBJ2-7; D is possibly TRBD1 (5 bases). CDR1 and CDR2 from the germline V gene are SNHLY and FYNNEI. CDR3 length: 15 residues. Trimming removed 4 bases at V and 3 bases at J, with 16 bases between. The DNA for the CDR3 is TGTGCCAGCAGTGGCAGGGCGCCCGGTCTCTACGAGCAGTACTTC. Amino acid sequence: CASSGRAPGLYEQYF.

The chain employs TRBV5-5 and TRBJ2-1; 9 nucleotides match TRBD1. The CDR3 loop spans 16 amino acids. V trimming: 3 bases; J trimming: 6 bases; junction bases outside the gene matches: 10. Germline loops: CDR1 SGHKS, CDR2 YYEKEE (reference sequence). CDR3 loop: CASSSASGTGSNEQFF. The DNA for the CDR3 is TGTGCCAGCAGCTCCGCCTCCGGGACAGGGTCCAATGAGCAGTTCTTC.

The chain recombines TRBV19 with TRBJ2-3; 7 nucleotides agree with TRBD2. Germline CDR1 and CDR2: LNHDA and SQIVND (reference sequence). The CDR3 is 14 amino acids. J gave up 0 bases and V 3 bases, and 0 bases lay outside the gene matches. The CDR3 reads CASSISGSTDTQYF. The CDR3 coding sequence is TGTGCCAGTAGTATTAGCGGGAGCACAGATACGCAGTATTTT.

V and J are TRBV25-1 and TRBJ2-2; D is unclear. V was pared by 6 bases and J by 7 bases, with 12 bases between. This CDR3 is built from 13 residues. Germline V gene lookup returns CDR1 MGHDK and CDR2 SYGVNS. The CDR3 bases are TGTGCCAGCAGGGGCGCGATCGGCGGGGAGCTGTTTTTT. It encodes CASRGAIGGELFF.

The chain links TRBV19 to TRBJ1-5, with TRBD1 identical over 7 bases. The V segment lost 8 bases and the J segment 5 bases; nucleotides outside the gene matches: 9. Germline CDR1 reads LNHDA; CDR2 reads SQIVND (reference sequence). The CDR3 totals 14 residues. The CDR3 coding sequence is TGTGCCAGTGATCCGGGACAGAGGGATCAGCCCCAGCATTTT. It yields the protein CASDPGQRDQPQHF. Supplemented by reference TRBV19 and TRBJ1-5, the full variable domain reads DGGITQSPKYLFRKEGQNVTLSCEQNLNHDAMYWYRQDPGQGLRLIYYSQIVNDFQKGDIAEGYSVSREKKESFPLTVTSAQKNPTAFYLCASDPGQRDQPQHFGDGTRLSIL.

This clone was counted once. The chain links TRBV7-9 to TRBJ2-7; tentatively, D is TRBD2 (6 bases). The CDR3 runs 18 residues. Trimming removed 5 bases at V and 1 base at J, with 24 bases between. Germline-derived CDR1 and CDR2 are SEHNR and FQNEAQ (reference sequence). CDR3 sequence: CASSRLQLREGRSYEQYF. In DNA, the CDR3 is TGTGCCAGCAGCCGCTTACAGCTCAGGGAAGGGAGGTCCTACGAGCAGTACTTC.

The chain couples TRBV6-2 or TRBV6-3 to TRBJ2-7; possibly TRBD1 for D (6 bases). The V end was cut by 2 bases, the J end by 1 base, with 9 bases between. This CDR3 region has 14 residues. Germline V gene sequence: CDR1 MNHEY, CDR2 SVGEGT. The CDR3 here is CASSYGTLSYEQYF. As DNA, the CDR3 is TGTGCCAGCAGTTACGGGACACTTTCCTACGAGCAGTACTTC.

The rearrangement joins TRBV11-3 to TRBJ2-1; the match to TRBD2 covers 10 bases. Germline V gives CDR1 SGHNT, CDR2 YENEEA. The CDR3 loop spans 18 amino acids. After removal of 2 bases from V and 4 bases from J, the junction contained 11 bases not matched to a gene. The CDR3 DNA sequence: TGTGCCAGCAGCTTAACTGCTAGCGGGAGAGCGGGGTACAATGAGCAGTTCTTC. This encodes CASSLTASGRAGYNEQFF.

The rearrangement uses TRBV6-5 and TRBJ2-7, with a weak D call TRBD1 (5 bases). V was cut by 7 bases and J by 6 bases, with 10 bases left in between. Germline CDR1 and CDR2: MNHEY and SVGAGI. There are 11 residues in the CDR3. CDR3 nucleotide sequence: TGTGCCAGCAAGGGGTCAGGCGAGCAGTACTTC. This encodes CASKGSGEQYF.

The chain employs TRBV6-5 and TRBJ1-6; weak D call: TRBD1 (6 bases). The germline V gene encodes CDR1 MNHEY and CDR2 SVGAGI. This CDR3 region has 15 residues. Trimming shortened V by 2 bases and J by 4 bases, and 9 bases separated the two germline ends. CDR3 nucleotides: TGTGCCAGCAGTTACGGACAGAGATATAATTCACCCCTCCACTTT. It translates to CASSYGQRYNSPLHF.

Comments on this clone: One junction end does not reproduce the germline sequence, and a read error may be involved. The genes are TRBV7-2 and TRBJ1-2, with D possibly matching TRBD1 (5 bases). Germline CDR1 SGHTA, CDR2 FQGNSA. The CDR3 is made up of 10 amino acids. CDR3: CASSDRDSFF. For the CDR3, the DNA is TGTGCCAGCAGCGATAGAGACAGCTTCTTC.

This clone was counted a few times. CDR3 nucleotides: TGTGCCAGCGGACAGGTGATTGGGGAGCTGTTTTTT. Translating gives CASGQVIGELFF. This chain connects TRBV27 to TRBJ2-2; 7 bases are shared with TRBD1. CDR1 and CDR2 (germline): MNHEY, SMNVEV (reference sequence). This CDR3 contains 12 residues. The V and J ends lost 8 bases and 8 bases, in that order; junction bases with no gene match: 5.

This sequence joins TRBV19 and TRBJ2-3; D not certain. This CDR3 spans 15 amino acids. V shed 6 bases and J shed 2 bases, with 15 bases lying between them. Germline CDR1 LNHDA, CDR2 SQIVND (reference sequence). CDR3 amino acids: CASSPVRLPTDTQYF. In nucleotides, the CDR3 is TGTGCCAGTAGCCCGGTTCGTCTGCCCACAGATACGCAGTATTTT.

The chain recombines TRBV6-5 with TRBJ1-4; D might be TRBD1 (6 bases). The CDR3 totals 14 residues. Germline assignment: CDR1 MNHEY and CDR2 SVGAGI. Trimming removed 2 bases from V and 3 bases from J, with 7 bases in between. Here the CDR3 reads CASSYGTSNEKLFF. The DNA for the CDR3 is TGTGCCAGCAGTTACGGGACATCTAATGAAAAACTGTTTTTT.

This clone appeared a few times. The genes are TRBV27 and TRBJ2-1; perhaps TRBD2 as D (6 bases). The CDR3 runs 12 residues. The germline CDR1 and CDR2 sequences are MNHEY and SMNVEV (reference sequence). Trimming removed 1 base at V and 9 bases at J, with 7 bases between. This CDR3 reads CASSLLEGEQFF. In nucleotides, the CDR3 is TGTGCCAGCAGTTTATTGGAGGGTGAGCAGTTCTTC.

V gene TRBV2 combines with J gene TRBJ1-4; TRBD1 agrees at 7 bases. With 5 bases clipped from V and 2 bases from J, the junction kept 2 bases outside the gene matches. CDR1 is SNHLY, CDR2 FYNNEI, per germline. The CDR3 runs to 14 residues. CDR3 region: CASSTGATNEKLFF. CDR3 DNA: TGTGCCAGCAGTACAGGGGCCACTAATGAAAAACTGTTTTTT.

This chain connects TRBV19 to TRBJ2-3, with 9 bases aligning to TRBD2. Trimming at V came to 3 bases and at J to 0 bases, leaving 1 base not matched to a gene. Per germline, CDR1 LNHDA and CDR2 SQIVND (reference sequence). The CDR3 runs to 15 residues. CDR3 protein: CASSIAGGSTDTQYF. The CDR3 bases are TGTGCCAGTAGTATTGCGGGAGGGAGCACAGATACGCAGTATTTT.

The rearrangement uses TRBV6-6 and TRBJ1-5; TRBD1 matches 12 bases. The ends lost 6 bases at V and 0 bases at J; junction bases unmatched: 12. The germline CDR1 and CDR2 sequences are MNHNY and SVGAGI (reference sequence). The CDR3 covers 19 residues. This chain's CDR3 is CASRRTGQGASNSNQPQHF. The CDR3, as DNA: TGTGCCAGCAGGCGAACGGGACAGGGGGCGAGTAATAGCAATCAGCCCCAGCATTTT.

The CDR3 protein is CASNRGNQPQHF. CDR3 sequence (DNA): TGTGCCAGCAACCGGGGAAATCAGCCCCAGCATTTT. The rearrangement uses TRBV6-5 and TRBJ1-5; unclear D gene. Germline assignment: CDR1 MNHEY and CDR2 SVGAGI. The germline V and J ends were trimmed by 7 bases and 4 bases, with 8 bases remaining between them. This CDR3 region has 12 residues.